Presented here are 21 T cell receptor beta chains from one specimen sequenced in a study of spatial heterogeneity in lung cancer. Time point noted: sample taken at primary tumor resection. Study-level points and caveats: Higher tumor mutation counts went along with higher counts of expanded intratumoral alpha and beta TCRs.

These receptors lack a known antigen. TCRdb analysed the 5' RACE reads with MiXCR anew, one entry per CDR3 protein. The sample lists 9,100 or so distinct CDR3 sequences, 54% occurring once. The sample here was lung tumor tissue, taken at surgery. These receptors came from a female donor with early-stage non-small cell lung cancer.

A word on this clonotype: Found in a library prepared for alpha chains, this beta chain is an off-target read, and its abundance has little meaning. This chain links TRBV18 with TRBJ2-5, with D tentatively TRBD1 (6 bases). Looked up from germline, CDR1 is KGHSH and CDR2 is LQKENI. This CDR3 contains 14 residues. Trimming took 2 bases from V and 2 from J, leaving 9 bases between them. The DNA for the CDR3 is TGTGCCAGCTCACCAATGGGGACACAAGAGACCCAGTACTTC. Translated: CASSPMGTQETQYF. The full variable domain, in which reference TRBV18 and TRBJ2-5 provide the parts outside the CDR3, is NAGVMQNPRHLVRRRGQEARLRCSPMKGHSHVYWYRQLPEEGLKFMVYLQKENIIDESGMPKERFSAEFPKEGPSILRIQQVVRGDSAAYFCASSPMGTQETQYFGPGTRLLVL.

With respect to this clonotype: This beta chain appears as a stray read in a library generated for alpha chains; its size is not informative. This chain connects TRBV7-9 to TRBJ2-3, with D possibly TRBD2 on 6 matching bases. V shed 5 bases and J shed 1 base, with 7 bases lying between them. The CDR3 loop spans 13 amino acids. CDR1 and CDR2 (germline): SEHNR, FQNEAQ (reference sequence). In nucleotides, the CDR3 is TGTGCCAGCAGCACGGGAGGCACAGATACGCAGTATTTT. Protein sequence: CASSTGGTDTQYF.

Points on this clonotype: This beta chain is off target for a library built for alpha chains, so its abundance means little. This chain connects TRBV7-8 to TRBJ1-1, with D unclear. Looked up from germline, CDR1 is SGHVS and CDR2 is FQNEAQ. Trimming removed 2 bases at V and 1 base at J, with 20 bases between. This CDR3 region has 18 residues. This CDR3 reads CASSLSFGYRRENTEAFF. The CDR3 nucleotides read TGTGCCAGCAGCTTAAGTTTCGGCTACAGACGGGAGAACACTGAAGCTTTCTTT.

In the case of this clonotype: This beta chain turned up in a library designed for alpha chains; as an off-target read, its abundance says little. V usage is TRBV7-9 and J usage is TRBJ1-1; the D gene is possibly TRBD1 (6 bases). The CDR3 runs to 14 residues. V lost 8 bases, J lost 3 bases, and 16 bases lay in between. Germline V gives CDR1 SEHNR, CDR2 FQNEAQ (reference sequence). This CDR3 reads CASAVQGGDTEAFF. The CDR3 bases are TGTGCCAGCGCAGTACAGGGAGGAGACACTGAAGCTTTCTTT.

Notes on this clonotype: The library was designed around alpha chains, so this beta chain is a stray read whose abundance carries little weight. The chain couples TRBV10-3 to TRBJ1-3; D gene ambiguous. Per the germline V gene, CDR1 is ENHRY and CDR2 is SYGVKD. Trimming stripped 11 bases from V and 4 bases from J, with 15 bases between. The CDR3 is 13 amino acids. CDR3 sequence reads: CAHREGRGNTIYF. The CDR3 DNA sequence: TGTGCCCATCGGGAGGGTAGAGGAAACACCATATATTTT.

This clonotype was recorded only once. With the library built for alpha chains, this beta chain is off target and its frequency is not meaningful. Written as DNA, the CDR3 is TGCGCCAGCAGCTTCCCGGAAAGCCCCTACGAGCAGTACTTC. Translated, it gives CASSFPESPYEQYF. The rearrangement links TRBV5-1 to TRBJ2-7; no firm D call. Trimming removed 2 bases from V and 2 bases from J, with 11 bases in between. Germline V gives CDR1 SGHRS, CDR2 YFSETQ. The length of the CDR3 is 14 residues. The variable domain in full, with the rest retrieved from reference TRBV5-1 and TRBJ2-7, is KAGVTQTPRYLIKTRGQQVTLSCSPISGHRSVSWYQQTPGQGLQFLFEYFSETQRNKGNFPGRFSGRQFSNSRSEMNVSTLELGDSALYLCASSFPESPYEQYFGPGTRLTVT.

About this clonotype: This beta chain is an off-target read within a library intended for alpha chains, so its frequency means little. V and J are TRBV7-2 and TRBJ1-2, with D unclear. This CDR3 region has 13 residues. Trimming pared 2 bases from V and 2 bases from J, leaving 6 bases between. Germline V lookup: CDR1 SGHTA, CDR2 FQGNSA. CDR3 in amino acids: CASSLQLNYGYTF. The CDR3 DNA is TGTGCCAGCAGCTTACAGTTAAACTATGGCTACACCTTC.

In this sample, this clonotype turned up a few times. Found in a library prepared for alpha chains, this beta chain is an off-target read, and its abundance has little meaning. The chain uses TRBV7-9 and TRBJ2-1; 7 nucleotides align to TRBD1. The CDR3 consists of 15 residues. Germline CDR1 reads SEHNR; CDR2 reads FQNEAQ (reference sequence). The ends lost 3 bases at V and 7 bases at J; junction bases unmatched: 9. The CDR3 nucleotides read TGTGCCAGCAGCTTCGTTCGAGGGGGCCCTAATGAGCAGTTCTTC. Translated: CASSFVRGGPNEQFF.

This clonotype appeared a few times. This beta chain slipped into a library made for alpha chains as a stray read, so its size is not meaningful. This chain links TRBV20-1 with TRBJ2-4; 7 bases fit TRBD2. The V and J ends lost 0 bases and 4 bases, in that order; junction bases with no gene match: 3. CDR3 length equals 14 residues. The germline V gene encodes CDR1 DFQATT and CDR2 SNEGSKA (reference sequence). CDR3 region: CSARDGTTKNIQYF. CDR3 in DNA: TGCAGTGCTAGAGACGGGACTACTAAAAACATTCAGTACTTC.

This clonotype qualifies as medium-sized (0.01 to 0.1%). This beta chain is a stray sequence in a library constructed for alpha chains; its clone size is not meaningful. This chain connects TRBV6-2 or TRBV6-3 to TRBJ2-1, with D perhaps TRBD1 or TRBD2 (6 bases each). Germline V gives CDR1 MNHEY, CDR2 SVGEGT. This CDR3 comprises 17 residues. Trimming took 4 bases from V and 6 from J, leaving 22 bases between them. The CDR3, as DNA: TGTGCCAGCAGTTCGCGGGAACACCTCGGGGACATCAATGAGCAGTTCTTC. This sequence encodes CASSSREHLGDINEQFF.

To note about this clonotype: Little can be read into the size of this beta chain, an off-target read in a library designed for alpha chains. The rearrangement joins TRBV20-1 to TRBJ2-3, with TRBD2 matching over 9 bases. This CDR3 has 15 amino acids. V shed 7 bases, J shed 2 bases, and the junction held 10 bases outside the gene matches. Germline CDR1 DFQATT, CDR2 SNEGSKA (reference sequence). The CDR3: CSVPSAGGSTDTQYF. The CDR3 DNA is TGCAGTGTGCCCTCGGCGGGGGGGTCCACAGATACGCAGTATTTT.

About this clonotype itself: A library prepared for alpha chains yielded this beta chain as an off-target read; its size is of little meaning. The chain joins TRBV7-2 to TRBJ1-1; D gene unclear. The CDR3 is made up of 13 amino acids. Germline CDR1 is SGHTA and CDR2 is FQGNSA. Trimming shortened V by 1 base and J by 6 bases, and 9 bases separated the two germline ends. CDR3 amino acids: CASSLGFPSEAFF. CDR3 nucleotides: TGTGCCAGCAGCTTAGGATTCCCTTCTGAAGCTTTCTTT.

Regarding this clonotype: This beta chain is a stray read from a library made for alpha chains; its abundance is not meaningful. The chain couples TRBV5-1 to TRBJ2-2; tentatively, D is TRBD1 or TRBD2 (5 bases each). In germline, CDR1 is SGHRS, CDR2 YFSETQ. With 4 bases removed from V and 3 bases from J, the gap between germline ends came to 19 bases. The CDR3 runs 17 residues. The CDR3 DNA reads TGCGCCAGCAGCCCTCTTGGGACGGCCACTGACACCGGGGAGCTGTTTTTT. Translated, it gives CASSPLGTATDTGELFF.

In the case of this clonotype: This beta chain is an off-target read within a library intended for alpha chains, so its frequency means little. The chain carries TRBV11-2 and TRBJ1-2; TRBD1 is a possible D gene (6 bases). The V gene's germline CDR1 is SGHAT and CDR2 FQNNGV. V was pared by 1 base and J by 8 bases, with 14 bases between. There are 14 residues in the CDR3. The CDR3 nucleotides read TGTGCCAGCAGCTTAGTGTGGGGGGCGCGAGGCTACACCTTC. It translates to CASSLVWGARGYTF.

Of note for this clonotype: Since the library was made to target alpha chains, this beta chain is a stray read and its abundance is not meaningful. The genes are TRBV4-2 and TRBJ2-1; no firm D call. Per the germline V gene, CDR1 is LGHNA and CDR2 is YNFKEQ. V lost 1 base, J lost 3 bases, and 10 bases lay in between. There are 15 residues in the CDR3. In DNA form, the CDR3 reads TGTGCCAGCAGCCAAGGGTCGAACTACTACAATGAGCAGTTCTTC. Protein sequence: CASSQGSNYYNEQFF.

As concerns this clonotype: The size of this beta chain means little, since it is a stray read in a library made for alpha chains. The chain employs TRBV7-2 and TRBJ1-5; possible D gene TRBD1, 5 bases. This CDR3 region has 14 residues. Trimming left V 5 bases short and J 7 bases short, with 15 bases between. Germline assignment: CDR1 SGHTA and CDR2 FQGNSA. DNA for the CDR3: TGTGCCAGCAGCCCCGGGACCGATTTACAGCCCCAGCATTTT. It translates to CASSPGTDLQPQHF.

About this clonotype itself: A library made for alpha chains picked up this beta chain off target, so its size means little. V and J are TRBV7-3 and TRBJ2-2, with D perhaps being TRBD1 or TRBD2 (5 bases each). CDR3 length equals 15 residues. The V end lost 0 bases, the J end lost 6 bases, and 11 bases lay between the germline ends. Germline V gene sequence: CDR1 SGHTA, CDR2 FQGTGA. The CDR3 DNA reads TGTGCCAGCAGCTTAACTCCCGGGACCCCCGGGGAGCTGTTTTTT. The encoded protein is CASSLTPGTPGELFF.

A note on this clonotype: A library made for alpha chains picked up this beta chain off target, so its size means little. This sequence joins TRBV12-3 or TRBV12-4 and TRBJ1-1; D is ambiguous. V lost 5 bases, J lost 1 base, and 14 bases lay in between. The CDR3 sequence is 15 residues long. In DNA, the CDR3 is TGTGCCAGCAGTCCACATTCGGGGAAGAACACTGAAGCTTTCTTT. Translating gives CASSPHSGKNTEAFF.

As for this clonotype: The library was built for alpha chains, so this beta chain is an off-target read and its size means little. The chain uses TRBV6-1 and TRBJ1-2; D remains unclear. The germline gives CDR1 MNHNS, CDR2 SASEGT. The length of the CDR3 is 13 residues. V was shortened by 6 bases and J by 5 bases, with 13 bases between the two germline ends. The DNA of the CDR3 is TGTGCCAGCAGGTTAACGGTGGAGTATGGCTACACCTTC. This encodes CASRLTVEYGYTF.

By share, this clonotype counts as medium-sized. This beta chain appears as a stray read in a library generated for alpha chains; its size is not informative. DNA for the CDR3: TGCAGTGCTAGAGATTTAACGACTTGGAATGAGCAGTTCTTC. Translating it yields CSARDLTTWNEQFF. This chain uses TRBV20-1 with TRBJ2-1; D is unclear. Germline V lookup: CDR1 DFQATT, CDR2 SNEGSKA (reference sequence). The V gene lost 0 bases and the J gene lost 7 bases, with 13 bases spanning the gap. This CDR3 has 14 residues.

About this clonotype itself: Because the library targeted alpha chains, this beta chain is an off-target read whose size means little. The rearrangement uses TRBV10-3 and TRBJ1-1; no definite D call. V lost 6 bases and J lost 1, with 9 bases in between. Germline loops: CDR1 ENHRY, CDR2 SYGVKD. The CDR3 extends over 13 amino acids. The CDR3 protein is CAIRYSENTEAFF. CDR3 DNA: TGTGCCATCAGGTACTCAGAGAACACTGAAGCTTTCTTT.